The 31 T cell receptor beta chains in this list originate from one sample, sequenced in a study of molecular identifiers for immune sequencing clone quantification. Using its own MiXCR run on the PCR reads, TCRdb lists one record per CDR3 protein. The data show more than 60,000 distinct CDR3 sequences, 15% to 20% seen once. Sample: naive CD8+ T cells from blood, with Jurkat cell RNA spiked in. Subset defined: FACS-sorted CD8+CD4-CCR7+CD45RA+ naive T cells. The origin of the receptors is a human donor in good health. Some libraries in this study had Jurkat cell RNA spiked in.

There are many counts of this clonotype. This chain links TRBV7-2 with TRBJ2-1; D is possibly TRBD1 (6 bases). The germline gives CDR1 SGHTA, CDR2 FQGNSA. The CDR3 length is 14 residues. Trimming removed 6 bases at V and 3 bases at J, with 12 bases between. CDR3 loop: CASRGTGFYNEQFF. The CDR3 DNA is TGTGCCAGCAGGGGTACAGGGTTCTACAATGAGCAGTTCTTC.

This clonotype has a count of ten or more. One end of the junction varies from germline; a read error may be responsible. This chain joins TRBV25-1 and TRBJ2-2; 8 positions agree with TRBD2. The germline V gene encodes CDR1 MGHDK and CDR2 SYGVNS. CDR3 length: 13 amino acids. CDR3 sequence (DNA): TGCGGGGGGGCAGACACGAACACCGGGGAGCTGTTTTTT. Its protein is CGGADTNTGELFF.

This clonotype has at least ten counts. J is TRBJ1-6 and V is TRBV27; TRBD1 matches 11 bases. Germline V gene lookup returns CDR1 MNHEY and CDR2 SMNVEV (reference sequence). The CDR3 length is 14 residues. Unmatched junction bases numbered 1, after V lost 2 bases and J lost 10 bases. CDR3 region: CASSLGTGGSPLHF. CDR3 DNA sequence: TGTGCCAGCAGTTTAGGGACAGGGGGATCACCCCTCCACTTT.

This clonotype was counted many times. This chain uses TRBV2 with TRBJ2-2, with 8 nucleotides matching TRBD2. The V and J ends lost 7 bases and 6 bases, in that order; junction bases with no gene match: 13. The CDR3 is 16 residues long. CDR1 is SNHLY and CDR2 is FYNNEI in the germline V gene. The CDR3 is CASNSMGLGLAGELFF. CDR3 nucleotide sequence: TGTGCCAGCAACTCGATGGGACTAGGACTGGCCGGGGAGCTGTTTTTT.

This clonotype was recorded many times. The chain links TRBV7-6 to TRBJ2-3; D remains ambiguous. The CDR3 consists of 15 residues. Trimming cost V 2 bases and J 0 bases, with 9 bases left between them. Looked up from germline, CDR1 is SGHVS and CDR2 is FNYEAQ. The CDR3 DNA is TGTGCCAGCAGCTTAAATCGGGCGAGCACAGATACGCAGTATTTT. It encodes CASSLNRASTDTQYF.

This clonotype has ten or more counts. This sequence joins TRBV11-2 and TRBJ2-1; 12 bases agree with TRBD2. Germline-derived CDR1 and CDR2 are SGHAT and FQNNGV. The CDR3 is 14 residues long. Germline trimming cut 6 bases from V and 6 bases from J; bases unmatched to any gene: 3. DNA for the CDR3: TGTGCCAGCAGGGGGACTAGCGGGTTCAATGAGCAGTTCTTC. Protein product: CASRGTSGFNEQFF.

This clonotype was seen many times. The CDR3 DNA sequence: TGTGCCAGCAGCTTAGTTCCAGTAGGCTACGAGCAGTACTTC. Translation gives CASSLVPVGYEQYF. The gene calls are TRBV11-3 and TRBJ2-7; D is uncertain. This CDR3 contains 14 residues. Between the trimmed V and J ends, which lost 1 base and 3 bases, there was a span of 10 bases. Looked up from germline, CDR1 is SGHNT and CDR2 is YENEEA.

This chain links TRBV28 with TRBJ2-1; 12 bases match TRBD2. V lost 4 bases and J lost 6; bases outside the gene matches: 13. The CDR3 runs 18 residues. Germline lookup yields CDR1 MDHEN and CDR2 SYDVKM. The CDR3 bases are TGTGCCAGCAGTTCCGAGATTCTCCGGACTAGCGGGGCCAATGAGCAGTTCTTC. Amino acid sequence: CASSSEILRTSGANEQFF.

This clonotype showed up many times. V gene TRBV28 combines with J gene TRBJ2-3, with 7 bases fitting TRBD1. The J segment lost 4 bases and the V segment lost 6 bases, leaving 13 bases of the junction unmatched. Germline assignment: CDR1 MDHEN and CDR2 SYDVKM. This CDR3 comprises 16 residues. CDR3 DNA sequence: TGTGCCAGCAGGCCTAATTCAGAGGGGGCCGCAGATACGCAGTATTTT. Residues: CASRPNSEGAADTQYF.

This clonotype was picked up many times. The chain employs TRBV20-1 and TRBJ2-1; the D is unclear. CDR1 is DFQATT and CDR2 is SNEGSKA in the germline V gene (reference sequence). V was shortened by 3 bases and J by 3 bases, with 15 bases between the two germline ends. The CDR3 length is 15 residues. The CDR3 nucleotides read TGCAGTGCTAGGCCAGACCCGCTCCTCTACAATGAGCAGTTCTTC. Its protein product is CSARPDPLLYNEQFF.

This clonotype occurred many times. The chain employs TRBV7-9 and TRBJ2-3; D is unresolved. Germline values: CDR1 SEHNR, CDR2 FQNEAQ (reference sequence). The CDR3 has 12 residues. Trimming removed 5 bases at V and 2 bases at J, with 5 bases between. The CDR3 region has the DNA TGTGCCAGCAGCCTCCTCACAGATACGCAGTATTTT. This sequence encodes CASSLLTDTQYF.

CDR3 sequence reads: CASSQTSGMVNIQYF. The CDR3 coding sequence is TGTGCCAGCAGCCAGACTAGCGGGATGGTAAACATTCAGTACTTC. The chain has TRBV5-3 and TRBJ2-4; 11 nucleotides agree with TRBD2. TRBV5-3 is sorted into the ORF group, with uncertain function. The CDR3 spans 15 residues. V gave up 8 bases and J gave up 6 bases; unmatched junction bases: 10.

This clonotype has more than one count but fewer than ten. The rearrangement joins TRBV27 to TRBJ2-5, with a weak D call TRBD1 (6 bases). The V gene lost 7 bases and the J gene lost 3 bases, with 21 bases spanning the gap. The CDR3 runs to 16 residues. Looked up from germline, CDR1 is MNHEY and CDR2 is SMNVEV (reference sequence). CDR3 sequence (DNA): TGTGCCAGCACCAACCATGTAGGGACACTGGAAGAGACCCAGTACTTC. Translating gives CASTNHVGTLEETQYF.

The V call is TRBV29-1, the J call TRBJ2-1; possibly TRBD2 for D (6 bases). Germline V gene lookup returns CDR1 SQVTM and CDR2 ANQGSEA. The CDR3 extends over 15 amino acids. V lost 2 bases to trimming and J lost 3 bases, with 14 bases between them. The CDR3 spells CSVEPTSLGYNEQFF. The CDR3 region has the DNA TGCAGCGTTGAACCGACTAGTCTGGGCTACAATGAGCAGTTCTTC.

This clonotype was seen a single time. A single base separates this from a much larger clone, so it may be a read error. This chain connects TRBV28 to TRBJ1-5; the D is unclear. This CDR3 region has 13 residues. Germline lookup yields CDR1 MDHEN and CDR2 SYDVKM. Trimming cost V 10 bases and J 2 bases, with 12 bases left between them. CDR3 sequence (DNA): TGTGCCAACTGTTCTGGCGGCAATCAGCCCCAGCATTTT. It codes for CANCSGGNQPQHF.

This clonotype has at least ten counts. This chain joins TRBV18 and TRBJ1-4, with D uncertain. Per the germline V gene, CDR1 is KGHSH and CDR2 is LQKENI. V was clipped by 3 bases and J by 4 bases, with 9 bases between them. The CDR3 loop spans 14 amino acids. The CDR3 sequence: CASSPPRNNEKLFF. DNA for the CDR3: TGTGCCAGCTCACCGCCGCGCAATAATGAAAAACTGTTTTTT.

This clonotype has at least ten counts. The rearrangement joins TRBV9 to TRBJ2-7, with D unclear. Germline values: CDR1 SGDLS, CDR2 YYNGEE. The CDR3 runs to 11 residues. The V gene lost 0 bases and the J gene lost 6 bases, with 4 bases spanning the gap. The CDR3 DNA is TGTGCCAGCAGCGTAGGGGGCGAGCAGTACTTC. It encodes CASSVGGEQYF.

In its sample, this clonotype was seen a few times. Being one base from a much bigger clone, this may be a read error. The DNA of the CDR3 is TGTGCCAGCAGCCCCCACGGACTAGCGGATTACAATGGGCAGTTCTTC. Translation gives CASSPHGLADYNGQFF. This chain links TRBV11-2 with TRBJ2-1, with TRBD2 identical over 10 bases. The CDR3 covers 16 residues. In germline, CDR1 is SGHAT, CDR2 FQNNGV.

In its sample, this clonotype was seen many times. The chain employs TRBV6-1 and TRBJ1-2; no definite D call. The CDR3 is made up of 13 amino acids. The V end lost 7 bases, the J end lost 4 bases, and 13 bases lay between the germline ends. Germline V CDR1 and CDR2: MNHNS, SASEGT. CDR3 DNA: TGTGCCAGCACCCCCACCGGTAGCTATGGCTACACCTTC. The encoded protein is CASTPTGSYGYTF.

Concerning this clonotype: This may be a read error: a much more frequent sequence differs by one nucleotide. This chain connects TRBV27 to TRBJ2-1; D is uncertain. CDR1 and CDR2 from the germline V gene are MNHEY and SMNVEV (reference sequence). The CDR3 runs 13 residues. Trimming cost V 7 bases and J 4 bases, with 11 bases left between them. DNA for the CDR3: TGTGCCAGCACCACGACCATTTACAATGAGCAGTTCTTC. Translating it yields CASTTTIYNEQFF.

This clonotype was seen many times. This rearrangement joins TRBV28 to TRBJ2-6; TRBD1 might be the D (6 bases). Between the trimmed V and J ends, which lost 3 bases and 0 bases, there was a span of 21 bases. This CDR3 spans 20 amino acids. Per germline, CDR1 MDHEN and CDR2 SYDVKM. CDR3 DNA sequence: TGTGCCAGCAGTTTTTCTATTCGGGACAAGGCTACCTCTGGGGCCAACGTCCTGACTTTC. Translating gives CASSFSIRDKATSGANVLTF.

This clonotype was seen ten or more times. The rearrangement uses TRBV6-2 or TRBV6-3 and TRBJ1-5, with D possibly being TRBD1 (6 bases). Between the trimmed V and J ends, which lost 1 base and 3 bases, there was a span of 13 bases. This CDR3 has 16 amino acids. Germline CDR1 is MNHEY and CDR2 is SVGEGT. The CDR3 DNA sequence: TGTGCCAGCAGTTACTTCAGGGGCGATAACAATCAGCCCCAGCATTTT. This codes for CASSYFRGDNNQPQHF.

This clonotype was picked up many times. V and J are TRBV9 and TRBJ2-1; 9 nucleotides agree with TRBD2. The V gene's germline CDR1 is SGDLS and CDR2 YYNGEE. The CDR3 covers 14 residues. The J segment lost 4 bases and the V segment lost 4 bases, leaving 3 bases of the junction unmatched. The CDR3 DNA is TGTGCCAGCAGCCCGACTAGCGGTTACAATGAGCAGTTCTTC. Protein product: CASSPTSGYNEQFF.

Notes on this clonotype: Just one base apart from a much larger clone, this may be a read error. It is likely a read error, because the conserved phenylalanine at the end of the CDR3 is missing. The V gene is TRBV20-1, the J gene TRBJ2-1, with D perhaps matching TRBD2 (6 bases). V gave up 1 base and J gave up 0 bases, with 7 bases separating them. Germline V CDR1 and CDR2: DFQATT, SNEGSKA (reference sequence). The CDR3 is 14 residues long. For the CDR3, the DNA is TGCAGTGCTAGAGTAGCGGACTCCTACAATGAGCAGTTCCTC. Translating gives CSARVADSYNEQFL.

This clonotype was detected only a few times. The chain carries TRBV19 and TRBJ2-1; D is ambiguous. Looked up from germline, CDR1 is LNHDA and CDR2 is SQIVND (reference sequence). V was pared by 3 bases and J by 2 bases, with 5 bases between. CDR3 size: 13 residues. CDR3 residues: CASSILAYNEQFF. For the CDR3, the DNA is TGTGCCAGTAGTATCTTGGCCTACAATGAGCAGTTCTTC.

In this sample, this clonotype turned up once. Because it lacks the conserved phenylalanine or tryptophan at the end, this CDR3 is likely a read error. The genes are TRBV6-5 and TRBJ2-7; 11 nucleotides line up with TRBD2. This CDR3 is built from 14 residues. Germline V gene data show CDR1 as MNHEY and CDR2 as SVGAGI. CDR3 region: CAGSYSGTSGEQYS. CDR3 coding DNA: TGTGCCGGCAGTTACTCGGGGACTAGCGGCGAGCAGTACTCC.

There are a few counts of this clonotype. The chain carries TRBV5-6 and TRBJ2-2; TRBD1 might be the D (5 bases). Germline V gene sequence: CDR1 SGHDT, CDR2 YYEEEE. The CDR3 covers 17 residues. Trimming removed 0 bases at V and 0 bases at J, with 12 bases between. The CDR3 nucleotides read TGTGCCAGCAGCTTGGTGGGTCAGGGCGCGAACACCGGGGAGCTGTTTTTT. Its translation: CASSLVGQGANTGELFF.

About this clonotype: A much larger clone differs from this one at a single base, so this may be a read error. The rearrangement joins TRBV20-1 to TRBJ2-3, with TRBD2 identical over 12 bases. The CDR3 is made up of 15 amino acids. CDR1 and CDR2 from the germline V gene are DFQATT and SNEGSKA (reference sequence). This chain's CDR3 is CSARRTSGTEDRQYF. CDR3 nucleotide sequence: TGCAGTGCTAGAAGGACTAGCGGGACGGAGGATAGGCAGTATTTT.

The table lists this clonotype with many counts. This chain uses TRBV2 with TRBJ1-3; unclear D gene. This CDR3 is built from 14 residues. Germline V CDR1 and CDR2: SNHLY, FYNNEI. Trimming cost V 3 bases and J 3 bases, with 9 bases left between them. The CDR3 DNA reads TGTGCCAGCAGTGACGGGCTACTTGGAAACACCATATATTTT. It codes for CASSDGLLGNTIYF.

This chain links TRBV20-1 with TRBJ2-7; 9 nucleotides align to TRBD2. With V trimmed by 0 bases and J by 4 bases, 4 bases remained unmatched. CDR1 DFQATT and CDR2 SNEGSKA come from the germline V gene (reference sequence). The CDR3 extends over 14 amino acids. The CDR3 coding sequence is TGCAGTGCTAGAGATTCGACTAGCGGTTACGAGCAGTACTTC. The encoded protein is CSARDSTSGYEQYF.

This clonotype has ten or more counts. The chain links TRBV6-2 or TRBV6-3 to TRBJ2-3; 7 bases line up with TRBD2. The V gene's germline CDR1 is MNHEY and CDR2 SVGEGT. The CDR3 has 15 amino acids. J gave up 2 bases and V 2 bases, and 4 bases lay outside the gene matches. In nucleotides, the CDR3 is TGTGCCAGCAGTTACGCCGGGACTACCACAGATACGCAGTATTTT. Its translation is CASSYAGTTTDTQYF.